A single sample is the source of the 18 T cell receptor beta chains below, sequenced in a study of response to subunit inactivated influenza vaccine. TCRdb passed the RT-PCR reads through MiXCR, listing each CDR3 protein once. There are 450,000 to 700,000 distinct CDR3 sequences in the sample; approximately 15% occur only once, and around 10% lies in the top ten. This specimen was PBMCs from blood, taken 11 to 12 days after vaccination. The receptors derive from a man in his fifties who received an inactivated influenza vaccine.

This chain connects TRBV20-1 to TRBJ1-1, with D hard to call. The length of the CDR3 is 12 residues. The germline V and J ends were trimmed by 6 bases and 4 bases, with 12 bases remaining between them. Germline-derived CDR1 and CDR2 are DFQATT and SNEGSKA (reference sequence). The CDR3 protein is CSAGAQPTEAFF. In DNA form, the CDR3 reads TGCAGTGCGGGAGCACAACCCACTGAAGCTTTCTTT.

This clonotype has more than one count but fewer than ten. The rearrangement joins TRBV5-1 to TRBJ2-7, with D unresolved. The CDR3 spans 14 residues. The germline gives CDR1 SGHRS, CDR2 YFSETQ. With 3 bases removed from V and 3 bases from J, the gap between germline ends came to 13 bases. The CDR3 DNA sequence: TGCGCCAGCAGCTATAGACACGGAAGCTACGAGCAGTACTTC. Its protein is CASSYRHGSYEQYF.

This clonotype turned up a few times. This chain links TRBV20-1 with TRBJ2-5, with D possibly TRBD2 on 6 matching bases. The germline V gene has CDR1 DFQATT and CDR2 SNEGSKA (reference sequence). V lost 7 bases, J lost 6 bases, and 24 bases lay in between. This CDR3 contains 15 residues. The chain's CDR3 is CSGVEEGLWVKTQYF. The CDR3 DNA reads TGCAGTGGCGTAGAGGAGGGATTATGGGTAAAGACCCAGTACTTC.

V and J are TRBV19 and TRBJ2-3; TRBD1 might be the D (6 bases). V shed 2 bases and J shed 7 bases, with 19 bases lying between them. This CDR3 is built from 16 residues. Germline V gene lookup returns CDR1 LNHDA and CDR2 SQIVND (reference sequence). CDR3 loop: CASSILPQGTQYTQYF. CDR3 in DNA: TGTGCCAGTAGTATATTGCCCCAAGGGACACAGTATACGCAGTATTTT.

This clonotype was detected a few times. The CDR3 coding sequence is TGTGCCAGCAGCCAAGAAGCGGGAGGGAACACCGGGGAGCTGTTTTTT. It specifies CASSQEAGGNTGELFF. The chain joins TRBV4-2 to TRBJ2-2; 9 bases are shared with TRBD2. After removal of 0 bases from V and 1 base from J, the junction contained 0 bases not matched to a gene. Germline assignment: CDR1 LGHNA and CDR2 YNFKEQ. The CDR3 consists of 16 residues.

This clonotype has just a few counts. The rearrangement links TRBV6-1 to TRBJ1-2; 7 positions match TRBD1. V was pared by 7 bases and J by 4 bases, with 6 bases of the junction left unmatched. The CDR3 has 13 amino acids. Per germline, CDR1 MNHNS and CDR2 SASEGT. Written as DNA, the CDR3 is TGTGCCAGCACAGGGGGTGGCGGCTATGGCTACACCTTC. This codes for CASTGGGGYGYTF.

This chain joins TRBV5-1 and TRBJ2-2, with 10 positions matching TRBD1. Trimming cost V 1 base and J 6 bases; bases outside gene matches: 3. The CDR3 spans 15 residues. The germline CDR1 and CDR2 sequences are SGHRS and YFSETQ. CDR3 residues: CASSLQGTGAGELFF. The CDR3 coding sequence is TGCGCCAGCAGCTTGCAGGGGACAGGGGCCGGGGAGCTGTTTTTT.

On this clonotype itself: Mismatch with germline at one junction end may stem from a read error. The CDR3 protein is CGSSSGHPNTEAFF. CDR3 DNA sequence: TGTGGCAGCAGTTCGGGACATCCGAACACTGAAGCTTTCTTT. This chain links TRBV6-2 or TRBV6-3 with TRBJ1-1; D might be TRBD1 (6 bases). The germline CDR1 and CDR2 sequences are MNHEY and SVGEGT. The CDR3 runs 14 residues.

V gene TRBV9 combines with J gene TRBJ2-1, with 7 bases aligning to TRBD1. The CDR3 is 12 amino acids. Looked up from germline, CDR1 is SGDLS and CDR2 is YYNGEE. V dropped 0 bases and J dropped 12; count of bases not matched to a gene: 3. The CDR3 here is CASSVEGARQFF. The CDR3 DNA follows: TGTGCCAGCAGCGTAGAGGGGGCTCGGCAGTTCTTC.

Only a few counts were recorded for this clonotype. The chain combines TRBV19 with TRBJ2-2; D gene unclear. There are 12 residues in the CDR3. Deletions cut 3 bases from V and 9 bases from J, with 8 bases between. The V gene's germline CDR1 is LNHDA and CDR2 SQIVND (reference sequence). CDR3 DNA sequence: TGTGCCAGTAGTATGGTCGGACGGGAGCTGTTTTTT. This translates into CASSMVGRELFF.

The CDR3 loop reads CASSQEKGPGLANTDTQYF. CDR3 nucleotides: TGTGCCAGCAGCCAAGAGAAGGGCCCGGGACTAGCTAACACAGATACGCAGTATTTT. This chain joins TRBV14 and TRBJ2-3, with TRBD2 identical over 9 bases. The CDR3 length is 19 residues. The V gene end was trimmed by 0 bases and the J gene end by 2 bases; junction bases not matched to a gene: 12. CDR1 is SGHDN, CDR2 FVKESK, per germline.

The DNA of the CDR3 is TGTGCCAGCAGTGAATATATGGCAGATACGCAGTATTTT. Translated, it gives CASSEYMADTQYF. The chain carries TRBV25-1 and TRBJ2-3; D is unclear. V lost 0 bases and J lost 4, with 5 bases in between. Germline V gives CDR1 MGHDK, CDR2 SYGVNS. The CDR3 loop spans 13 amino acids.

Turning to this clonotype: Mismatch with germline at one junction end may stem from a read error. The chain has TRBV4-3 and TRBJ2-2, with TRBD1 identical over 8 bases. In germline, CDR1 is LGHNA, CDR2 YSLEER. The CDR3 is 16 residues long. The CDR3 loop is CAGSQVQGAKTGELFF. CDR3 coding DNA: TGCGCCGGCAGCCAAGTTCAGGGGGCGAAGACCGGGGAGCTGTTTTTT.

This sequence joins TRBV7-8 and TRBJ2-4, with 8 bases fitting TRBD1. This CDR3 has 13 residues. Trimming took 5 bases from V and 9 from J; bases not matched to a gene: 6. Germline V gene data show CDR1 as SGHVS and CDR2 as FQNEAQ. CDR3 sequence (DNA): TGTGCCAGCAGCCGGACAGGGTCGGGCATTCAGTACTTC. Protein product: CASSRTGSGIQYF.

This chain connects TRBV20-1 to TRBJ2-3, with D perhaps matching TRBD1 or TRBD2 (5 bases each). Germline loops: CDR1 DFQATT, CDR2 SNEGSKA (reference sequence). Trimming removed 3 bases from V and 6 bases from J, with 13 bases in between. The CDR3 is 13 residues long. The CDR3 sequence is CSARGEGMDTQYF. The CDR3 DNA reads TGCAGTGCTAGGGGAGAGGGGATGGATACGCAGTATTTT.

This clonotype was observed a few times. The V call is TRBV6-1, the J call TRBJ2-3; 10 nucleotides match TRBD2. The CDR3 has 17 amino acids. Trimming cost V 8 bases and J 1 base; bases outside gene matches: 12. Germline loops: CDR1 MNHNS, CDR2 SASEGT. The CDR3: CASGPSGGPPGTDTQYF. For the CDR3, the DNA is TGTGCCAGCGGGCCTAGCGGGGGCCCCCCGGGCACAGATACGCAGTATTTT.

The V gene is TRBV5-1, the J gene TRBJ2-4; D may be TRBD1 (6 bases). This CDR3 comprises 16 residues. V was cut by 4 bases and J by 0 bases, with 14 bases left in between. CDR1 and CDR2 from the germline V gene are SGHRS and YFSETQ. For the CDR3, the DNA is TGCGCCAGCAGCCTCAAGACAGGTTTAGCCAAAAACATTCAGTACTTC. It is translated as CASSLKTGLAKNIQYF.

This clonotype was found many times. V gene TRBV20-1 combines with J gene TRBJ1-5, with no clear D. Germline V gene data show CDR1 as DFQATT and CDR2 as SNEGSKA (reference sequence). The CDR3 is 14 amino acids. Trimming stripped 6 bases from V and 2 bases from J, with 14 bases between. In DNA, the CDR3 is TGCAGTGCCCCATCTCAGATGGGCAATCAGCCCCAGCATTTT. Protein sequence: CSAPSQMGNQPQHF.